The present entry profiles one T cell receptor beta chain with its context. There is no known antigen for this receptor. No base qualities exist here, and no much larger clone lies one base off it. The CDR3 regions of human TCRbeta chains were subjected to immunosequencing. The authors processed their data as follows. TCRs in the repertoires were matched against a reference library of SARS-CoV-2-specific TCRs that had been generated with the MIRA antigen-specificity platform. Breadth meant the fraction of unique TCRs that were SARS-CoV-2-associated, whereas depth meant the fraction of total T cells that were SARS-CoV-2-associated. Using the MIRA data, every spike-specific TCR was mapped to the spike region that the TCR reacted to and assigned to either a CD4 or a CD8 class. Log10-transformed breadth and depth values were compared by one-way ANOVA with Sidak's multiple comparisons tests. The source is immuneACCESS, and TCRdb retained only in-frame sequences with V and J called. Part of the clones is not carried over; for the studies checked, unresolved V genes explain less than half of this, and the remainder is unexplained. The V and J calls and clone size come from that table; D and trimming were worked out from the DNA. Within this sample are over 90,000 clones, with more than 85% of them counted one time only. Around 5% of the sample belongs to the ten largest clones.

From the cysteine through the phenylalanine, the CDR3 covers 19 amino acids. Only the CDR3 DNA is retained, 57 bases long and in frame from the first base. Via the germline V gene, CDR1 is SGHAT and CDR2 FQNNGV. At the junction V is shortened by 5 bases and J by 3 bases, with 26 bases in between. These data originate in a study of T cell responses to AZD1222 COVID-19 vaccine (dated by TCRdb to the early 2020s). The study in broad terms: Because spike-specific TCR depth and breadth did not differ between the two schedules, AZD1222 recipients who got a second dose at roughly 4 weeks were pooled with those who got a second dose at roughly 12 weeks. TCR sequencing covered over 230 trial participants: about 210 given two doses of AZD1222 and about 26 given two doses of MenACWY control vaccine. Trial participants were enrolled by age into 18-55, 56-69 and 70-plus year subgroups, with approximately 150, 28 and 58 TCR-sequenced participants respectively. General study outcomes and caveats: Because no samples from the day 14 peak response were available, repertoires could be characterized only after the peak T cell response. A significant rise in spike-specific TCR breadth and depth was observed after two AZD1222 doses relative to day 0 and relative to MenACWY recipients. The whole spike protein was spanned by vaccine-associated CD4 TCRs, and dominant responses were seen in regions 160-218 and 743-854. Participants were mostly white British and included more females than males, and it was suggested by the authors that clonal diversity may have been underestimated. Reportedly, close to half of the unique spike-specific TCRs recognized epitopes lying outside the regions that are mutated in the B.1.351 and B.1.1.7 variants. In the small 56-69-year group, the increase in depth fell short of significance, most likely because of low power. Conclusions about previously exposed vaccinees were limited because only six AZD1222 recipients were SARS-CoV-2 seropositive at baseline.

The time point label for this specimen denotes: baseline before first vaccination. Samples from vaccinated people were obtained from the UK trials COV001 and COV002, which included a single-blind randomized controlled phase 2/3 trial of AZD1222 (ChAdOx1 nCoV-19) in healthy adults. For TCRbeta chain sequencing, PBMC samples were collected from trial participants at day 0 and at day 28 after the second dose. The chain was built from TRBV11-2 and TRBJ1-5; the D gene cannot be named for sure. The sequencing here drew on peripheral blood, taken on day 0 of AZD1222 vaccination. This receptor was obtained from an adult in good health. Read as DNA, the sequence is TGTGCCAGCAGCCGAAACAAGCGGGGTTCCCGGAGCAACAATCAGCCCCAGCATTTT. This yields the protein CASSRNKRGSRSNNQPQHF.